A selection of T cell receptor beta chains follows, all from one sample in a study of shared clonotypes between healthy human individuals. This table comes from immunoSEQ multiplex PCR, and its TCRdb copy is limited to in-frame clones, with some not included. The table includes around 2.3 million clones, under 97% detected once. Sequenced input: naive CD4+ T cells sorted from blood. These receptors came from a man younger than 35 in good health. Both conserved end residues are part of each CDR3. The D gene is left open where the match is weak. Rows may omit the clone size; those that give it use once, few, many or a size class.

D | J | size | V | DNA | CDR3
NA | TRBJ2-3 | NA | TRBV6-6 | TGTGCCAGCAGCCTCCGGGTATCAGATACGCAGTATTTT | CASSLRVSDTQYF
NA | TRBJ2-2 | NA | TRBV7-7 | TGTGCTAGCAGCTCGGATGTCTACACCGGGTACACCGGGGAGCTGTTTTTT | CASSSDVYTGYTGELFF
NA | TRBJ1-4 | NA | TRBV18 | TGTGCCAGCTCACCCGATGCTTATGAAAAACTGTTTTTT | CASSPDAYEKLFF
TRBD1 | TRBJ2-7 | NA | TRBV19 | TGTGCCAGTAGGAGCCGGGACAGTCCCTACGAGCAGTACTTC | CASRSRDSPYEQYF
NA | TRBJ1-4 | NA | TRBV10-2 | TGCGCCAGCGGGCATGAAGTTGAAAAACTGTTTTTT | CASGHEVEKLFF
TRBD2 | TRBJ2-5 | NA | TRBV2 | TGTGCCAGCAGGAACTTAGCGGGAGGGAATTCCCAGTACTTC | CASRNLAGGNSQYF
NA | TRBJ2-7 | NA | TRBV7-9 | TGTGCCAGCAGCCTGGACCGGGCGCACGACGAGCAGTACTTC | CASSLDRAHDEQYF
NA | TRBJ1-1 | NA | TRBV4-1 | TGCGCCAGCAGCCAGAACGAAAGGTTTTTGAACACTGAAGCTTTCTTT | CASSQNERFLNTEAFF
NA | TRBJ2-7 | NA | TRBV30 | TGTGCCTGGAGTACAGGGTCCGGTGGGTCCTACGAGCAGTACTTC | CAWSTGSGGSYEQYF
TRBD1 | TRBJ1-2 | NA | TRBV7-2 | TGTGCCAGCAGCTCCCAGACAGGGGACTATGGCTACACCTTC | CASSSQTGDYGYTF
NA | TRBJ2-5 | NA | TRBV30 | TGTGCCTGGAGTGTAGGTGGTGTAGAGACCCAGTACTTC | CAWSVGGVETQYF
NA | TRBJ2-7 | once | TRBV6-1 | TGTGCCAGCAGTGAAGCGCGGGGACCGGAACAGATCCGCGAGCAGTACTTC | CASSEARGPEQIREQYF
NA | TRBJ1-5 | once | TRBV7-8 | TGTGCCAGCAGCTTAGAAGGTGGCTTTAGCAATCAGCCCCAGCATTTT | CASSLEGGFSNQPQHF
TRBD2 | TRBJ2-3 | NA | TRBV6-6 | TGTGCCAGCAGGGATGTACTAGCGGGCAGCACAGATACGCAGTATTTT | CASRDVLAGSTDTQYF
NA | TRBJ2-7 | NA | TRBV7-2 | TGTGCCAGCAGCTTAGTCGAGGGAGGATCTTACGAGCAGTACTTC | CASSLVEGGSYEQYF
TRBD1 | TRBJ1-6 | once | TRBV6-5 | TGTGCCAGCAGGCCGGGACAGGGTGTACATTCACCCCTCCACTTT | CASRPGQGVHSPLHF
NA | TRBJ2-3 | NA | TRBV2 | TGTGCCAGCAGTGACCCGGGGGACACAGATACGCAGTATTTT | CASSDPGDTDTQYF
TRBD1 | TRBJ1-2 | NA | TRBV27 | TGTGCCAGCAGCCCTGACAGGGGGCCCTATGGCTACACCTTC | CASSPDRGPYGYTF
TRBD2 | TRBJ2-1 | NA | TRBV29-1 | TGCAGCGTTAGACTAGCGGGGGGGCCAAATGAGCAGTTCTTC | CSVRLAGGPNEQFF
NA | TRBJ1-2 | NA | TRBV9 | TGTGCCAGCAGCGTCGGGCCGAGGGGCGGCTACACCTTC | CASSVGPRGGYTF
NA | TRBJ2-2 | NA | TRBV5-1 | TGCGCCAGCAGCCCATTGCCCGGCACCGGGGAGCTGTTTTTT | CASSPLPGTGELFF
NA | TRBJ1-6 | few | TRBV9 | TGTGCCAGCAGCGTAGAAGGGAATTCACCCCTCCACTTT | CASSVEGNSPLHF
TRBD2 | TRBJ2-5 | NA | TRBV10-3 | TGTGCCATCAGTCCGAGTGGGGGGGTGGGAGAGACCCAGTACTTC | CAISPSGGVGETQYF
NA | TRBJ2-7 | NA | TRBV6-5 | TGTGCCAGCAGTTCGGGCGTCCTCGAGTACGAGCAGTACTTC | CASSSGVLEYEQYF
NA | TRBJ2-3 | once | TRBV9 | TGTGCCAGCAGTCGAGCAGATACGCAGTATTTT | CASSRADTQYF
NA | TRBJ2-3 | NA | TRBV5-6 | TGTGCCAGCAGCTCCCTTAATACATGGATGAACCCAGATACGCAGTATTTT | CASSSLNTWMNPDTQYF
NA | TRBJ2-1 | NA | TRBV20-1 | TGCAGTGCTGCCGGATACAATGAGCAGTTCTTC | CSAAGYNEQFF
NA | TRBJ2-3 | NA | TRBV7-3 | TGTGCCAGCGGGATGAGCACAGATACGCAGTATTTT | CASGMSTDTQYF
TRBD1 | TRBJ1-5 | NA | TRBV6-1 | TGTGCCAGCAGTGAACAGGGGACAGGGAATCAGCCCCAGCATTTT | CASSEQGTGNQPQHF
TRBD2 | TRBJ2-5 | NA | TRBV5-1 | TGCGCCAGCAGCGCAACTAGCGGGGGTAGTTACGAGACCCAGTACTTC | CASSATSGGSYETQYF
NA | TRBJ1-5 | NA | TRBV30 | TGTGCCTGGAGTGCACTCAGCAATCAGCCCCAGCATTTT | CAWSALSNQPQHF
NA | TRBJ2-5 | NA | TRBV11-3 | TGTGCCAGCAGCTTAGGGTCAACAAGGGAGACCCAGTACTTC | CASSLGSTRETQYF
NA | TRBJ1-6 | NA | TRBV19 | TGTGCCAGTAGGGACTCGGGGGGAATTAATTCACCCCTCCACTTT | CASRDSGGINSPLHF
NA | TRBJ2-2 | NA | TRBV5-1 | TGCGCCAGCAGCCAAGACCGGGCACTGAACACCGGGGAGCTGTTTTTT | CASSQDRALNTGELFF
TRBD2 | TRBJ2-7 | NA | TRBV29-1 | TGCAGCGTTGTACTAGCGGGGAAAAGCTCCTACGAGCAGTACTTC | CSVVLAGKSSYEQYF
TRBD1 | TRBJ2-5 | NA | TRBV12-5 | TGTGCTAGTGGTTTAGGGACAGGGCTTTTGGAGACCCAGTACTTC | CASGLGTGLLETQYF
NA | TRBJ1-1 | NA | TRBV7-8 | TGTGCCAGCAGCTTAATTTTTCCGGAAGGGCGAGCTTTCTTT | CASSLIFPEGRAFF
TRBD2 | TRBJ2-7 | NA | TRBV5-1 | TGCGCCAGCAGTTCCACGGGGGGCTCCTACGAGCAGTACTTC | CASSSTGGSYEQYF
NA | TRBJ2-7 | NA | TRBV6-5 | TGTGCCAGCAGTTACGAAGCTAGCGTAAGTTTCTACGAGCAGTACTTC | CASSYEASVSFYEQYF
NA | TRBJ1-1 | NA | TRBV5-1 | TGCGCCAGCAGCTTACGCGACATACTCACTGAAGCTTTCTTT | CASSLRDILTEAFF
NA | TRBJ2-3 | NA | TRBV5-6 | TGTGCCAGCAGCCCCGGGGACCCAGCGTCCGATACGCAGTATTTT | CASSPGDPASDTQYF
TRBD1 | TRBJ2-7 | once | TRBV2 | TGTGCCAGCAGTATAGGGACAGGGGGGGCCTACGAGCAGTACTTC | CASSIGTGGAYEQYF
TRBD1 | TRBJ1-6 | NA | TRBV5-1 | TGCGCCAGCAGCAAGGGACAGGGCCCCTATAATTCACCCCTCCACTTT | CASSKGQGPYNSPLHF
NA | TRBJ2-7 | NA | TRBV10-1 | TGCGCCAGCAGTGAGTCTTGGACGCCCTACGAGCAGTACTTC | CASSESWTPYEQYF
NA | TRBJ1-2 | once | TRBV7-2 | TGTGCCAGCAGCTGGACACTCGACTCTCCGTGGAATGGCTACACCTTC | CASSWTLDSPWNGYTF
NA | TRBJ2-5 | NA | TRBV19 | TGTGCCAGTAGGGACGCCGGGGGACAAGAGACCCAGTACTTC | CASRDAGGQETQYF
NA | TRBJ1-5 | NA | TRBV29-1 | TGCAGCGTTAAAGGGAGTGTCAGGGTGATAGGTCAGCCCCAGCATTTT | CSVKGSVRVIGQPQHF
TRBD2 | TRBJ2-3 | NA | TRBV7-8 | TGTGCCAGCAGCTTAGGGCTAGCGGACACAGATACGCAGTATTTT | CASSLGLADTDTQYF
NA | TRBJ2-2 | NA | TRBV7-2 | TGTGCCATTTCTATATCGGAACGGTACTATAGGGAGCTGTTTTTT | CAISISERYYRELFF